This record concerns one T cell receptor beta chain sequence. Per germline, CDR1 KGHSH and CDR2 LQKENI. CDR3 size: 17 residues. V gave up 1 base and J gave up 3 bases; unmatched junction bases: 7. The data originate from a study of PD-L1 blockade in urothelial cancer. Study background: Men with urothelial cancer arising in the bladder made up most of the 29 patients.

Assay used: immunoSEQ multiplex PCR; TCRdb lists only in-frame clones, some missing. Here the sample spans some 29,000 clones, 70% to 90% being singletons. The sequences come from PBMCs, collected around atezolizumab (anti-PD-L1) treatment. The gene calls are TRBV18 and TRBJ2-1; 9 bases are a match to TRBD1. This receptor was taken from a man aged 45-60 years with urothelial cancer. The CDR3 loop is CASSPRLTGGNYNEQFF. The CDR3 DNA sequence: TGTGCCAGCTCACCACGCCTGACAGGGGGGAACTACAATGAGCAGTTCTTC.